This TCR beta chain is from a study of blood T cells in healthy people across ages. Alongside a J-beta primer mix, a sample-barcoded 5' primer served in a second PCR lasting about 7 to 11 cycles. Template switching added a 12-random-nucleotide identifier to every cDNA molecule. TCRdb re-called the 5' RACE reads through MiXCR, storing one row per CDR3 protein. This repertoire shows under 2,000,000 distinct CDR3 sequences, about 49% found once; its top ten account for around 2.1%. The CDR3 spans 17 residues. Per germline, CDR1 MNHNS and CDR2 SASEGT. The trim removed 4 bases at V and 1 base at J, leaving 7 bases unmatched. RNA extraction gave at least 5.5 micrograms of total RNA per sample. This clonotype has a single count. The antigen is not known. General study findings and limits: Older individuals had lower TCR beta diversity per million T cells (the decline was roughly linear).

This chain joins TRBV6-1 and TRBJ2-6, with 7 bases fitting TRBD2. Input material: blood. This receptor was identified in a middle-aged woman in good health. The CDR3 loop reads CASSGGRGESGANVLTF. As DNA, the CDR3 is TGTGCCAGCAGTGGGGGGAGGGGAGAATCTGGGGCCAACGTCCTGACTTTC.